This TCR beta chain was recovered during a study of cytomegalovirus exposure and HLA in healthy donors. Study-wide background: Researchers previously reported finding fewer than 120 million unique TCR beta sequences from some 180 million T cells.

To note about this clone: Its specificity is not known.

Findings and limits, study-wide: Earlier analysis found most TCR beta V segments productive about 87% or about 30% of the time. A later analysis reportedly found fewer N-insertions in an Asian-associated ancestry cluster than the roughly 680-donor mean.

Germline lookup yields CDR1 LGHNT and CDR2 FRNRAP. This CDR3 comprises 14 residues. With V trimmed by 1 base and J by 9 bases, 6 bases remained unmatched. Vbeta (60) and Jbeta (13) primers were used in the PCR. Assay: immunoSEQ multiplex PCR; the TCRdb copy retains only in-frame clones and omits some. Counted here are 150,000 to 200,000 clones, roughly 82% occurring once; the ten biggest clones make up approximately 6.5%. The chain has TRBV12-5 and TRBJ1-5; 7 bases map to TRBD1. The sequencing sample was made of PBMCs. The TCR sequence derives from a man aged 45-65 years in good health and CMV-seropositive. The CDR3 sequence: CASGLGQGPGPQHF. The CDR3 DNA follows: TGTGCTAGTGGTTTGGGACAGGGCCCTGGGCCCCAGCATTTT.